This entry features one T cell receptor (beta chain) sequence. This clonotype was seen many times. Its antigen target is currently unknown. No base-level quality is on record; no much larger clone is a single base apart. The CDR3 sequence holds 14 residues, the cysteine and phenylalanine included. CDR3 DNA only is kept here, 42 bases in frame from base 1. The germline V gene yields SGHRS for CDR1 and YFSETQ for CDR2. Ends trimmed: V by 4 bases, J by 3 bases; bases unmatched to a gene: 6. The sample comes from a study of T cells in Graves' hyperthyroidism and ophthalmopathy (dated by TCRdb to the late 2010s). For the wider study: Peripheral blood samples were taken at the time of initial diagnosis, prior to any treatment. After blood sampling, hyperthyroidism patients were treated with methimazole at a starting dose of 30 mg daily, and ophthalmopathy patients were treated with high-dose intravenous methylprednisolone. In addition, the study compared T-cell repertoires in thyroid tissue and in blood from roughly six Graves' hyperthyroidism patients. The paper reports TCR Vbeta CDR3 sequencing of approximately 140 peripheral blood samples: around 45 ophthalmopathy, some 80 hyperthyroidism and around 17 progressor patients. The approximately 98 discovery patients were randomly divided into training and test sets at a 7:3 ratio. To identify distinguishing TCR V-J signatures, a discovery cohort of 100 patients was used, comprising approximately 40 with Graves' ophthalmopathy and around 57 with stable Graves' hyperthyroidism. Prospective prediction of ophthalmopathy was tested in an independent validation cohort of under 20 hyperthyroidism patients and 15 to 17 patients who later progressed to ophthalmopathy. General findings and caveats noted by the study authors: In cross-validation, a model built on a 13 V-J signature told ophthalmopathy apart from stable hyperthyroidism with less than 90% sensitivity and approximately 81% specificity, and in testing the same model reached 80%/75%. Most expanded thyroid clonotypes (frequency above 0.001) were also detected in blood, suggesting blood repertoires may reflect thyroid immune responses. Sample size was not statistically predetermined, and investigators were not blinded to group allocation. During validation, the model predicted progression to ophthalmopathy a median of roughly 7.1 months ahead of onset, with approximately 71% sensitivity and 72% to 85% specificity.

Ophthalmopathy patients had moderately to severely active disease, with a Clinical Activity Score of 3 or more, a NOSPECS grade of 4 or more, and a disease duration of less than 3 months. Any patient with an uncontrolled infection, another autoimmune disease, pregnancy or lactation was excluded. Diagnoses were based on clinical symptoms, serum thyroxine and TRAb, thyroid ultrasound and orbital computed tomography. Ficoll-Paque density gradient centrifugation was used to isolate PBMCs from approximately 10 ml of fresh peripheral blood. Trizol reagent was used to extract total RNA, and RNA quality was then checked on an Agilent 2100 Bioanalyzer. Amplification of TCR beta CDR3 regions was carried out from RNA transcripts. The TCR CDR3 was subjected to a first round of RT-PCR using the HTBI primer set and the Qiagen OneStep RT-PCR kit. The libraries were constructed in a second round of multiplex PCR and then size-selected and purified. Sequencing of the libraries was done on an Illumina HiSeq2000 using paired-end 100 bp reads. The paper's processing steps were these. SOAPnuke was used to process the raw data, removing reads that contained adapters or uncalled bases, had a mean Phred below 15, or lacked an exact match to the constant primer or identifier. COPE v1.2.5 was used to merge the high-quality paired reads, and each unique nucleotide sequence was defined as a clonotype. Clonotypes were aligned to IMGT TRBV, TRBD and TRBJ reference segments using MiTCR v1.1. The analysis included only V-J combinations with a frequency above 0.0001, which together covered 99% to 99.2% of the repertoires. A TCS score was defined as the ratio between F50 (clonal expansion) and ExV (chaos), using BLOSUM62-based TCRdist between CDR3 peptides within each V-J. Welch's t-statistics and random forest reduced roughly 540 V-J features to fewer than 15, which were used in a naive Bayes classifier (R e1071). TCRdb reran the public reads through fastp at Q25 and MiXCR, keeping productive beta chains. Rows with a matching CDR3 protein are joined into one entry that keeps the most common DNA and genes. TCRdb, not the original authors, processed these V and J calls. For this sample there are 330,000 or so distinct CDR3 sequences; roughly 18% appear just once. The ten largest clones add up to about 14% of the sample.

Source material: blood. The source of this sequence is a woman in her thirties or forties with Graves' ophthalmopathy. Recombination joined TRBV5-1 with TRBJ2-5; 7 bases in between match TRBD1. CDR3 reads: CASSHGTDEETQYF. The nucleotide sequence reads as follows: TGCGCCAGCAGCCATGGGACAGATGAAGAGACCCAGTACTTC. The CDR3, completed at both ends by the reference TRBV5-1 and TRBJ2-5 genes, gives the full variable domain KAGVTQTPRYLIKTRGQQVTLSCSPISGHRSVSWYQQTPGQGLQFLFEYFSETQRNKGNFPGRFSGRQFSNSRSEMNVSTLELGDSALYLCASSHGTDEETQYFGPGTRLLVL.